This paragraph reports one TCR beta chain. The antigen is undetermined. The data belong to a study of neoadjuvant anti-PD-1 for oral cavity cancer. Study-wide findings and caveats: TCR analyses covered only three patients per response group. Pretreatment Treg/Th17 ratio correlated inversely with post-treatment tumor clonality.

Trimming shortened V by 1 base and J by 2 bases, and 7 bases separated the two germline ends. Per the germline V gene, CDR1 is SGHVS and CDR2 is FNYEAQ. The CDR3 consists of 14 residues. Generated by immunoSEQ multiplex PCR, the TCRdb table keeps only in-frame clones and is missing some. The repertoire consists of about 12,000 clones, with around two thirds occurring once and the leading ten covering around 7%. This sample comprised tumor tissue, obtained before nivolumab (anti-PD-1) treatment. This sequence originates from a person aged 35 to 85 with oral cavity squamous cell carcinoma. The donor label of this sample is uncertain. This chain uses TRBV7-6 with TRBJ2-3; no firm D call. This chain's CDR3 is CASSLVSTTDTQYF. The CDR3 DNA is TGTGCCAGCAGCTTAGTATCGACCACAGATACGCAGTATTTT.